These T cell receptor beta chains were read from a single sample in a study of blood T cell repertoires in COVID-19. Sequenced by immunoSEQ multiplex PCR; TCRdb stores in-frame clones only, minus some. The sample includes about 240,000 clones, 82% of them seen just once. The sequencing input was peripheral blood. These receptors all stem from an older woman with active or convalescent COVID-19. The CDR3 runs from the conserved cysteine through the conserved F or W. D genes are given only for firm matches. For some rows the clone size is stated as once, few or many, or as a class when expanded; others skip it.

TRBJ1-2 - TRBV4-1 - CASSQPVQGIYGYTF TGCGCCAGCAGCCAACCGGTACAGGGCATCTATGGCTACACCTTC
TRBJ2-1 TRBD2 TRBV10-3 - CASRGGVHEQFF TGTGCCTCCCGGGGAGGGGTTCATGAGCAGTTCTTC
TRBJ2-1 - TRBV7-2 - CASSSQAVTYNEQFF TGTGCCAGCAGCTCCCAAGCGGTTACCTACAATGAGCAGTTCTTC
TRBJ2-1 TRBD2 TRBV29-1 - CSVEGLRGGYTYNEQFF TGCAGCGTTGAAGGGCTGCGGGGGGGCTATACCTACAATGAGCAGTTCTTC
TRBJ1-2 - TRBV30 - CAWRSFRGLGGYTF TGTGCCTGGCGCTCCTTCAGGGGTTTAGGGGGCTACACCTTC
TRBJ1-4 - TRBV6-5 - CASRRAQEKLFF TGTGCCAGCAGGCGGGCCCAAGAAAAACTGTTTTTT
TRBJ1-1 TRBD1 TRBV19 few CASSIHRGRGTEAFF TGTGCCAGTAGTATCCACAGGGGGCGAGGGACTGAAGCTTTCTTT
TRBJ1-4 - TRBV3-1/TRBV3-2 - CASSQHKDPWEATNEKLFF TGTGCCAGCAGCCAACACAAAGACCCGTGGGAGGCGACTAATGAAAAACTGTTTTTT
TRBJ1-1 - TRBV12-3/TRBV12-4 - CASSLKGARAFF TGTGCCAGCAGTTTGAAAGGGGCTCGGGCTTTCTTT
TRBJ2-3 TRBD2 TRBV30 - CAWSVRSAGGDTQYF TGTGCCTGGAGTGTACGAAGCGCGGGAGGAGATACGCAGTATTTT
TRBJ1-2 - TRBV15 - CATSRDSDYGYTF TGTGCCACCAGCAGAGACTCGGACTATGGCTACACCTTC
TRBJ2-3 - TRBV9 - CASSSNRVGFSTDTQYF TGTGCCAGCAGCTCCAACAGGGTGGGCTTTAGCACAGATACGCAGTATTTT
TRBJ2-7 - TRBV7-9 - CASSLLHRVTNSYEQYF TGTGCCAGCAGCTTATTGCACAGGGTTACTAACTCCTACGAGCAGTACTTC
TRBJ1-2 - TRBV30 once CAWRATGFNYGYTF TGTGCCTGGAGAGCTACAGGTTTTAACTATGGCTACACCTTC
TRBJ2-3 - TRBV7-8 - CASSGRYTQYF TGTGCCAGTTCTGGGAGGTATACGCAGTATTTT
TRBJ1-3 - TRBV19 - CASSIRKPGNTIYF TGTGCCAGTAGTATCAGAAAACCTGGAAACACCATATATTTT
TRBJ2-7 TRBD1 TRBV12-3/TRBV12-4 - CASSLNRGNEQYF TGTGCCAGCAGTTTAAACAGGGGCAACGAGCAGTACTTC
TRBJ2-1 - TRBV7-2 once CASSLRVGLAGSSYNEQFF TGTGCCAGCAGCTTAAGAGTGGGGTTGGCGGGGTCCTCCTACAATGAGCAGTTCTTC
TRBJ1-4 - TRBV7-2 - CASSLGRGRAGEKLFF TGTGCCAGCAGCTTAGGTCGAGGCAGGGCAGGTGAAAAACTGTTTTTT
TRBJ1-5 - TRBV1 once CTSSPAARVCNQPQHF TGCACCAGCAGCCCCGCTGCCCGGGTTTGCAATCAGCCCCAGCATTTT
TRBJ2-1 TRBD2 TRBV7-2 - CASSGGVGEQFF TGTGCCAGCAGCGGGGGGGTTGGCGAGCAGTTCTTC
TRBJ1-5 - TRBV11-1 - CASSQGINQPQHF TGTGCCAGCAGCCAGGGGATCAATCAGCCCCAGCATTTT
TRBJ1-2 - TRBV19 - CASSMGPDSYGYTF TGTGCCAGTAGTATGGGCCCCGACAGTTATGGCTACACCTTC
TRBJ2-1 TRBD1 TRBV7-9 - CASSVQGALTRNEQFF TGTGCCAGCAGCGTACAGGGGGCCCTAACGAGGAATGAGCAGTTCTTC
TRBJ1-4 - TRBV30 - CAWSIGGANEKLFF TGTGCCTGGAGTATCGGGGGAGCTAATGAAAAACTGTTTTTT
TRBJ1-4 TRBD1 TRBV14 - CASSQDQGENEKLFF TGTGCCAGCAGCCAAGATCAGGGGGAGAATGAAAAACTGTTTTTT
TRBJ2-1 TRBD2 TRBV11-2 few CASSPGTSYNEQFF TGTGCCAGCAGCCCCGGGACTAGTTACAATGAGCAGTTCTTC
TRBJ2-7 TRBD1 TRBV30 once CAWSRDSSYEQYF TGTGCCTGGAGTCGGGACAGTTCCTACGAGCAGTACTTC
TRBJ1-1 - TRBV5-1 - CASSLEGKAFF TGCGCCAGCAGCTTGGAGGGGAAGGCTTTCTTT
TRBJ2-3 TRBD2 TRBV7-6 - CASSSISGGVADTQYF TGTGCCAGCAGCTCAATTAGCGGGGGGGTAGCAGATACGCAGTATTTT
TRBJ2-1 - TRBV30 - CACPRLGPSYNEQFF TGTGCCTGTCCCCGGCTAGGTCCCTCCTACAATGAGCAGTTCTTC
TRBJ2-2 - TRBV5-8 - CASSLDGNTGELFF TGTGCCAGCAGCTTGGACGGGAACACCGGGGAGCTGTTTTTT
TRBJ1-5 - TRBV10-2 - CASRQTGLDQPQHF TGCGCCAGCAGGCAAACAGGGCTGGATCAGCCCCAGCATTTT
TRBJ2-7 - TRBV19 once CASSMGGQRTYEQYF TGTGCCAGTAGTATGGGGGGACAGAGGACCTACGAGCAGTACTTC
TRBJ2-7 - TRBV9 once CASSVVPSSYEQYF TGTGCCAGCAGCGTAGTTCCTAGCTCCTACGAGCAGTACTTC
TRBJ2-7 - TRBV11-3 - CASSFSQGYEQYF TGTGCCAGCAGCTTTTCCCAGGGTTACGAGCAGTACTTC
TRBJ1-2 - TRBV30 - CAWSVRLGRDNGYTF TGTGCCTGGAGTGTAAGGTTGGGCAGGGATAATGGCTACACCTTC
TRBJ2-1 - TRBV27 - CASIWRELYNEQFF TGTGCCAGCATTTGGCGGGAACTATACAATGAGCAGTTCTTC
TRBJ2-1 TRBD2 TRBV19 once CASSTGPGLANNEQFF TGTGCCAGTAGTACCGGTCCGGGACTAGCGAACAATGAGCAGTTCTTC
TRBJ1-5 - TRBV3-1/TRBV3-2 once CASSPPGRISNQPQHF TGTGCCAGCAGCCCCCCGGGGAGAATTAGCAATCAGCCCCAGCATTTT
TRBJ1-2 - TRBV4-1 - CASSQEAGVGYTF TGCGCCAGCAGCCAAGAAGCAGGGGTTGGCTACACCTTC
TRBJ2-1 TRBD2 TRBV5-8 - CASSSGLAGLGAYNEQFF TGTGCCAGCAGCTCGGGACTAGCGGGGTTAGGGGCCTACAATGAGCAGTTCTTC
TRBJ2-6 TRBD2 TRBV19 once CASSTGRSGANVLTF TGTGCCAGTAGTACCGGGAGGTCGGGGGCCAACGTCCTGACTTTC
TRBJ1-1 - TRBV6-5 - CASSYSNRVGTEAFF TGTGCCAGCAGTTACTCGAACAGGGTTGGGACTGAAGCTTTCTTT
TRBJ2-7 - TRBV6-5 - CASRDLAGSYEQYF TGTGCCAGCAGAGACCTGGCGGGGTCCTACGAGCAGTACTTC
TRBJ1-5 - TRBV5-1 - CASSWSGDSNQPQHF TGCGCCAGCAGCTGGTCCGGGGATAGCAATCAGCCCCAGCATTTT
TRBJ1-2 - TRBV10-3 once CAIMGEGGANTTANYGYTF TGTGCCATCATGGGAGAGGGAGGGGCCAACACAACCGCTAACTATGGCTACACCTTC
TRBJ1-2 TRBD1 TRBV10-3 - CAISLLTGSRDGYTF TGTGCCATCAGTCTCCTGACAGGGTCCCGGGACGGCTACACCTTC
TRBJ1-4 - TRBV6-6 - CASSYSGGTNEKLFF TGTGCCAGCAGTTACTCTGGAGGAACTAATGAAAAACTGTTTTTT
TRBJ2-3 - TRBV18 - CASSPSLASTDTQYF TGTGCCAGCTCACCATCCCTAGCGAGCACAGATACGCAGTATTTT
TRBJ2-3 TRBD2 TRBV9 - CASSVDPSGGLGGTQYF TGTGCCAGCAGCGTAGACCCTAGCGGGGGCCTAGGAGGGACGCAGTATTTT
TRBJ1-4 TRBD1 TRBV6-5 - CASSRQGEEEKLFF TGTGCCAGCAGCAGACAGGGTGAAGAAGAAAAACTGTTTTTT
TRBJ2-5 TRBD2 TRBV19 - CASNSRGGPEETQYF TGTGCCAGTAACAGCCGGGGGGGGCCGGAAGAGACCCAGTACTTC
TRBJ1-1 TRBD1 TRBV10-1 - CASRRTGSTEAFF TGCGCCAGCAGGAGGACAGGGAGCACTGAAGCTTTCTTT
TRBJ2-3 TRBD2 TRBV11-2 - CASSLVAGGLTDTQYF TGTGCCAGCAGCTTAGTAGCGGGGGGGCTAACAGATACGCAGTATTTT
TRBJ1-3 - TRBV7-9 - CASSIDRSSGNTIYF TGTGCCAGCAGCATAGACAGGAGCTCTGGAAACACCATATATTTT
TRBJ2-2 TRBD2 TRBV7-2 - CASSLGGGAGELFF TGTGCCAGCAGCTTAGGCGGGGGGGCCGGGGAGCTGTTTTTT
TRBJ2-5 - TRBV18 - CASSPRGQAETQYF TGTGCCAGCTCACCACGGGGACAAGCAGAGACCCAGTACTTC